These T cell receptor beta chains were read from a single sample in a study of blood T cell repertoires in COVID-19. Sequencing was performed with immunoSEQ multiplex PCR; in TCRdb, only in-frame clones are kept and a portion is missing. The data show about 220,000 clones, with about nine tenths seen just once and approximately 2.1% held by the top ten. The sample taken for sequencing was peripheral blood. All receptors come from a man younger than 45 who had recovered from COVID-19. Each CDR3 is given with its conserved first and last residue. The D gene is left open where the match is weak. Some rows have no size entry. The others give once, few or many, or a class for an expanded clone.

d_call	v_call	j_call	clone_size	cdr3_aa	cdr3_nt
.	TRBV10-3	TRBJ1-5	.	CAIRAGRDQPQHF	TGTGCCATCAGGGCAGGGAGGGATCAGCCCCAGCATTTT
TRBD1	TRBV5-4	TRBJ2-7	.	CASTPGQGRYEQYF	TGTGCCAGCACCCCCGGACAGGGGCGCTACGAGCAGTACTTC
.	TRBV6-5	TRBJ2-7	once	CASSPSFYEQYF	TGTGCCAGCAGTCCGAGTTTTTACGAGCAGTACTTC
TRBD1	TRBV30	TRBJ1-2	.	CAWSGTGGGYGYTF	TGTGCCTGGAGCGGAACAGGGGGGGGTTATGGCTACACCTTC
.	TRBV10-3	TRBJ1-2	few	CAISESTTFNYGYTF	TGTGCCATCAGTGAGTCGACGACATTTAACTATGGCTACACCTTC
TRBD1	TRBV6-4	TRBJ1-6	once	CASSRQGKNNSPLHF	TGTGCCAGCAGTAGACAGGGGAAAAATAATTCACCCCTCCACTTT
.	TRBV19	TRBJ1-5	.	CASSIVWVPGSSNQPQHF	TGTGCCAGTAGTATAGTATGGGTCCCGGGTTCCAGCAATCAGCCCCAGCATTTT
TRBD1	TRBV6-6	TRBJ1-6	once	CAILPTGGSPLHF	TGTGCCATCCTACCCACAGGGGGCTCACCCCTCCACTTT
.	TRBV7-9	TRBJ1-4	.	CASIKGGEKLFF	TGTGCCAGCATCAAGGGGGGTGAAAAACTGTTTTTT
.	TRBV5-6	TRBJ1-4	.	CASSLMRSEKLFF	TGTGCCAGCAGCTTAATGAGAAGTGAAAAACTGTTTTTT
TRBD1	TRBV5-6	TRBJ2-7	.	CASTPGTGSYEQYF	TGTGCCAGCACCCCCGGGACAGGGTCCTACGAGCAGTACTTC
.	TRBV5-6	TRBJ1-2	once	CASSLPPSNYGYTF	TGTGCCAGCAGCTTGCCCCCGAGTAACTATGGCTACACCTTC
TRBD1	TRBV18	TRBJ2-3	.	CASLQGFSTDTQYF	TGTGCCAGCTTACAGGGGTTCAGCACAGATACGCAGTATTTT
.	TRBV6-4	TRBJ1-1	.	CASSDSGGRGAFF	TGTGCCAGCAGTGACTCCGGGGGGCGGGGAGCTTTCTTT
.	TRBV9	TRBJ1-1	.	CASSVLGKRDTEAFF	TGTGCCAGCAGCGTGTTGGGTAAGAGGGACACTGAAGCTTTCTTT
.	TRBV10-1	TRBJ2-1	.	CASSPVRRGSYNEQFF	TGCGCCAGCAGTCCCGTACGGAGAGGATCCTACAATGAGCAGTTCTTC
.	TRBV25-1	TRBJ1-1	few	CASSELRVLGEAFF	TGTGCCAGCAGTGAATTACGGGTTTTAGGTGAAGCTTTCTTT
.	TRBV3-1/TRBV3-2	TRBJ2-2	.	CASSAPGHSSTNTGELFF	TGTGCCAGCAGCGCACCGGGACACTCCTCAACGAACACCGGGGAGCTGTTTTTT
.	TRBV11-2	TRBJ2-7	.	CASSSHTGYEQYF	TGTGCCAGCAGCTCACATACAGGATACGAGCAGTACTTC
TRBD1	TRBV19	TRBJ1-2	.	CASSPGQGTYGYTF	TGTGCCAGTTCTCCGGGACAGGGGACCTATGGCTACACCTTC
.	TRBV7-8	TRBJ1-2	.	CASSLAPDYGYTF	TGTGCCAGCAGCTTAGCCCCAGACTATGGCTACACCTTC
.	TRBV11-2	TRBJ1-3	.	CASSSGINSGNTIYF	TGTGCCAGCAGTTCCGGGATCAACTCTGGAAACACCATATATTTT
.	TRBV29-1	TRBJ1-4	.	CSAGRNEKLFF	TGCAGCGCGGGGAGAAATGAAAAACTGTTTTTT
.	TRBV5-4	TRBJ1-6	.	CASSLGQPLYNSPLHF	TGTGCCAGCAGCTTGGGACAGCCGCTTTATAATTCACCCCTCCACTTT
TRBD1	TRBV19	TRBJ2-7	.	CASMDRGSYEQYF	TGTGCCAGCATGGACAGGGGGTCCTACGAGCAGTACTTC
TRBD1	TRBV7-9	TRBJ2-1	.	CASRGTGYKYNEQFF	TGTGCCAGCAGGGGGACAGGGTACAAATACAATGAGCAGTTCTTC
.	TRBV6-5	TRBJ2-7	.	CASTTTFGHSYEQYF	TGTGCCAGCACCACAACGTTTGGCCACTCCTACGAGCAGTACTTC
.	TRBV3-1/TRBV3-2	TRBJ1-1	once	CASSQDWEVWGVNTEAFF	TGTGCCAGCAGCCAAGATTGGGAGGTCTGGGGAGTGAACACTGAAGCTTTCTTT
.	TRBV27	TRBJ1-1	.	CASSVLGLNTEAFF	TGTGCCAGCAGTGTACTAGGACTGAACACTGAAGCTTTCTTT
.	TRBV9	TRBJ1-2	.	CASSVDPDRYLANYGYTF	TGTGCCAGCAGCGTAGACCCCGACAGATATCTAGCTAACTATGGCTACACCTTC
TRBD1	TRBV5-6	TRBJ1-4	.	CASSLYYLGQGRYEKLFF	TGTGCCAGCAGCTTGTATTACCTCGGACAGGGACGGTACGAAAAACTGTTTTTT
TRBD2	TRBV3-1/TRBV3-2	TRBJ2-2	few	CASSHLAGGILNGTGELFF	TGTGCCAGCAGCCACCTAGCGGGGGGGATCTTAAACGGCACCGGGGAGCTGTTTTTT